This TCR beta chain was identified in a study of T cell repertoires in cytomegalovirus infection. Study background: Based on public TCR beta signatures, there were indications of CMV infection and of a matching HLA type.

Overall study results and limits: The cumulative frequency of public TCR beta families identified carriers of CMV plus the relevant HLA. Clonotype analysis showed dominance of the ex vivo response by HLA-C-restricted CMV-specific TCR beta clonotypes.

This clonotype was detected a few times. Its specificity is unknown. TCRdb fed the reads into MiXCR, producing one record per CDR3 protein. The repertoire includes around 530,000 distinct CDR3 sequences, approximately 15% of them detected once, and under 30% sits in the top ten. The source of this sequence is a human donor in good health (CMV status not recorded). Some clones in this sample may be carry-over from other donors' samples. Input material: CD8+ T cells from PBMCs.

The DNA of the CDR3 is TGTGCCAGCAGCCCCGGGATCCTCGGCCGGGAGCAGTACTTC. It translates to CASSPGILGREQYF. The chain links TRBV5-6 to TRBJ2-7; D may be TRBD2 (5 bases). CDR3 length: 14 amino acids. Trimming took off 4 bases at V and 7 bases at J, with 18 bases between the two ends. CDR1 and CDR2 from the germline V gene are SGHDT and YYEEEE.